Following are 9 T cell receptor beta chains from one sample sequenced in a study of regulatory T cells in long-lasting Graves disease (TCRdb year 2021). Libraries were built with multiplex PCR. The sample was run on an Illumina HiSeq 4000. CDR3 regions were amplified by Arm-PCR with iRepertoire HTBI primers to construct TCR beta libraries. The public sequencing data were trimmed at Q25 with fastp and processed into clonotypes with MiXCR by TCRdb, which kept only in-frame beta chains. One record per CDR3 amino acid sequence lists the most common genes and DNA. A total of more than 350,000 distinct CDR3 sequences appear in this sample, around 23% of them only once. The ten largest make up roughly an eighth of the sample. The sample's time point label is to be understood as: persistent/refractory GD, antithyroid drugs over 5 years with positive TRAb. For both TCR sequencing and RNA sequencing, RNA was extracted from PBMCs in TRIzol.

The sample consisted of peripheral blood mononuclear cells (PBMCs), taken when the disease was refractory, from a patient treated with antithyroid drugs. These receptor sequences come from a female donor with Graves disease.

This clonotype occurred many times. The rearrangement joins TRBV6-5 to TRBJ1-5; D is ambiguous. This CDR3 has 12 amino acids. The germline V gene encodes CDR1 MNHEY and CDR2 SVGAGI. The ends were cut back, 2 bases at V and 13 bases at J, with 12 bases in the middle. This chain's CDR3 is CASSYGQEVQHF. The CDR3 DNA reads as TGTGCCAGCAGTTACGGGCAGGAGGTGCAGCATTTT.

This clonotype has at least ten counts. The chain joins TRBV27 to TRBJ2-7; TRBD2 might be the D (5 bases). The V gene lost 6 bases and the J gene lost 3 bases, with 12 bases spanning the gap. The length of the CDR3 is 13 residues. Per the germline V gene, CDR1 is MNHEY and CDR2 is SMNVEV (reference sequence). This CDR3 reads CASSLWGDYEQYF. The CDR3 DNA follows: TGTGCCAGCAGCTTGTGGGGAGACTACGAGCAGTACTTC.

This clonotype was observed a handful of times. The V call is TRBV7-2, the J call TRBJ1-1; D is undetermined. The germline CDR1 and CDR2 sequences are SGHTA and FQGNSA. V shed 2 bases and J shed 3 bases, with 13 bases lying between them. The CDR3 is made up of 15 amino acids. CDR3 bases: TGTGCCAGCAGCTTACGACGTGTGGATTACACTGAAGCTTTCTTT. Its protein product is CASSLRRVDYTEAFF.

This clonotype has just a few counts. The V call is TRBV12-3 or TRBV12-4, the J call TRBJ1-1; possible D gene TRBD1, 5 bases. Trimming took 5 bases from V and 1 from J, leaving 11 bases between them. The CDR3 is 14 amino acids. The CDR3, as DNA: TGTGCCAGCAGTGAGACAGCGTCGAACACTGAAGCTTTCTTT. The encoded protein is CASSETASNTEAFF.

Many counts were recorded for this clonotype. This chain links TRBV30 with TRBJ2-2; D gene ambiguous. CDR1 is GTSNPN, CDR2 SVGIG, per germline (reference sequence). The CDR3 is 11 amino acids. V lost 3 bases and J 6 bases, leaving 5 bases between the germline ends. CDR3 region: CAWSSPGELFF. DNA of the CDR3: TGTGCCTGGAGCTCCCCCGGGGAGCTGTTTTTT.

The CDR3 DNA follows: TGCAGTGCTGCCCAGGACGCTGAGCAGTTCTTC. Its protein is CSAAQDAEQFF. The chain is built from TRBV20-1 and TRBJ2-1; D remains ambiguous. CDR1 is DFQATT and CDR2 is SNEGSKA in the germline V gene (reference sequence). The CDR3 loop spans 11 amino acids. Trimming cost V 5 bases and J 9 bases, with 11 bases left between them.

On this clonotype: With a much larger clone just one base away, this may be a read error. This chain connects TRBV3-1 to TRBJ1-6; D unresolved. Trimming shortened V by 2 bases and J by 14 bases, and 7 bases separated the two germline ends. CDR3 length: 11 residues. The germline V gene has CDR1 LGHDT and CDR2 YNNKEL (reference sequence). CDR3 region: CASSQRQTLHF. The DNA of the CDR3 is TGTGCCAGCAGCCAAAGGCAGACCCTCCACTTT.

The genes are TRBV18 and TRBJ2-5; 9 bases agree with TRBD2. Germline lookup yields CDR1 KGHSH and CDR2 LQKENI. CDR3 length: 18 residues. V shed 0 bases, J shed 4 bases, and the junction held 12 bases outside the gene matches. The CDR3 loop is CASSPPAGGPVGTETQYF. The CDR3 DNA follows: TGTGCCAGCTCACCACCGGCGGGAGGGCCGGTGGGGACAGAGACCCAGTACTTC. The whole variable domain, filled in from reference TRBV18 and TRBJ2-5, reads NAGVMQNPRHLVRRRGQEARLRCSPMKGHSHVYWYRQLPEEGLKFMVYLQKENIIDESGMPKERFSAEFPKEGPSILRIQQVVRGDSAAYFCASSPPAGGPVGTETQYFGPGTRLLVL.

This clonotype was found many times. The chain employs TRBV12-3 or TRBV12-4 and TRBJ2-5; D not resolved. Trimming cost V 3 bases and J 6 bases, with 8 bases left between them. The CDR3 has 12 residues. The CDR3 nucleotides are TGTGCCAGCAGTTTCTCCCTCCAGACCCAGTACTTC. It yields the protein CASSFSLQTQYF.